This T cell receptor (beta chain) stems from a study of blood T cell repertoires in COVID-19. This CDR3 is built from 14 residues. The V gene end was trimmed by 4 bases and the J gene end by 4 bases; junction bases not matched to a gene: 6. Germline assignment: CDR1 SGHVS and CDR2 FQNEAQ. Original handling: Amplification from reference gene primers served as the basis for estimated nucleated cell counts. Method: immunoSEQ multiplex PCR; TCRdb's copy keeps in-frame clones and lacks some. For V, J and clone size, that table is used; D and trimming come from the DNA. The sample lists some 55,000 clones; around 86% were seen once.

This chain connects TRBV7-8 to TRBJ1-1; 7 bases are shared with TRBD1. The material sequenced was peripheral blood. The clonotype comes from a woman aged 60-75 years with acute or convalescent COVID-19. CDR3 sequence: CASSSTGARTEAFF. The CDR3 bases are TGTGCCAGCAGCTCAACAGGGGCGCGCACTGAAGCTTTCTTT.